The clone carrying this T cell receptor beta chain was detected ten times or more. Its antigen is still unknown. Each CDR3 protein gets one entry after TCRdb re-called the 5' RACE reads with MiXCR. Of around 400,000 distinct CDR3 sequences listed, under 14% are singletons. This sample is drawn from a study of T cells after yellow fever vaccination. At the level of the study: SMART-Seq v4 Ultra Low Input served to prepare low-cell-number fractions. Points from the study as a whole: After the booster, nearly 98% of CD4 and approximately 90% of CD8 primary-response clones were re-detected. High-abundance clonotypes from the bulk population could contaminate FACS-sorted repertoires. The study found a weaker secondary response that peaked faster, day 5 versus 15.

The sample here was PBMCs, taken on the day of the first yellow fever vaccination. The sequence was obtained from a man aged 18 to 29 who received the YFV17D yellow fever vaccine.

The CDR3 protein is CASSLVRVEGTEAFF. CDR3 DNA sequence: TGTGCCAGCAGCTTGGTCCGGGTGGAGGGCACTGAAGCTTTCTTT. The chain has TRBV5-4 and TRBJ1-1, with no clear D. In germline, CDR1 is SGHNT, CDR2 YYREEE (reference sequence). The CDR3 loop spans 15 amino acids. The V gene lost 0 bases and the J gene lost 4 bases, with 13 bases spanning the gap.